The sequence of this T cell receptor beta chain was determined in a study of T cell responses to AZD1222 COVID-19 vaccine. Across the study: Both about-4-week and about-12-week second-dose recipients were combined.

Study outcomes and limitations: After two AZD1222 doses, spike-specific TCR breadth and depth rose versus day 0. Among AZD1222 vaccinees, only six were seropositive at baseline. Mostly white British, mostly female donors; authors suggested clonal diversity may be underestimated.

In regard to this clone: No antigen is known for it.

Repertoires were generated with immunoSEQ multiplex PCR, while TCRdb's copy carries only in-frame clones and drops some. Of about 130,000 clones listed, roughly 93% are singletons. Trimming removed 5 bases from V and 7 bases from J; junction bases left unmatched: 12. This CDR3 comprises 16 residues. The V gene's germline CDR1 is MNHEY and CDR2 SVGEGT. The sample here was peripheral blood, taken on day 0 of AZD1222 vaccination. This sequence was found in an adult in good health. This chain joins TRBV6-2 or TRBV6-3 and TRBJ2-7; the match to TRBD2 covers 12 bases. CDR3 loop: CASSTRLLAGGKEQYF. CDR3 DNA: TGTGCCAGCAGTACTCGATTACTAGCGGGAGGTAAAGAGCAGTACTTC.